This is a list of T cell receptor beta chains from one sample in a study of technical replicates of blood from several donors. The table came from immunoSEQ multiplex PCR; TCRdb's copy has only in-frame clones and leaves some out. The sample contains roughly 72,000 clones, over 90% of which appear only once. The sample taken for sequencing was T cells isolated from PBMCs. The receptor set was obtained from a human donor in good health. The CDR3 runs from the conserved cysteine through the conserved F or W. Fields, in order: V gene, clone size, J gene, D gene, CDR3 DNA, CDR3 protein. D genes are given only for firm matches. Not all rows give a size; the values are once, few, many and, for expanded clones, a class.

>TRBV19|.|TRBJ2-1|.
TGTGCCAGTAGCTATAGAGGAGTTGGTAGAGTAAACAATGAGCAGTTCTTC
CASSYRGVGRVNNEQFF
>TRBV5-4|.|TRBJ2-7|TRBD1
TGTGCCAGCAGCTTGCCGGGACAGGGACCCTACGAGCAGTACTTC
CASSLPGQGPYEQYF
>TRBV21-1|.|TRBJ2-2|.
TGTGCCAGCAGCAGAGGACAGGGAGGTAACACCGGGGAGCTGTTTTTT
CASSRGQGGNTGELFF
>TRBV28|.|TRBJ2-7|TRBD1
TGTGCCAGCAGACATCCGGGACAGGGGGCCGAGCAGTACTTC
CASRHPGQGAEQYF
>TRBV28|.|TRBJ2-7|TRBD2
TGTGCCAGCAGCCAGGGAGTACGGGAGGGGGCCTACGAGCAGTACTTC
CASSQGVREGAYEQYF
>TRBV30|few|TRBJ1-1|.
TGTGCCGACAGCGAGATGAACACTGAAGCTTTCTTT
CADSEMNTEAFF
>TRBV4-1|.|TRBJ2-2|.
TGCGCCAGCAGCCACTCGGGATTCACCGGGGAGCTGTTTTTT
CASSHSGFTGELFF
>TRBV13|.|TRBJ2-5|.
TGTGCCAGCAGCCCCCGGGGGGCCGGAGAGACCCAGTACTTC
CASSPRGAGETQYF
>TRBV2|.|TRBJ2-2|TRBD2
TGTGCCAGCAGGGGCACTAGCGGGAGTGCCCACGGGGAGCTGTTTTTT
CASRGTSGSAHGELFF
>TRBV28|.|TRBJ2-7|TRBD2
TGTGCCAGCAGTTTGGAGGAATTAAGCGGGGGCTACGAGCAGTACTTC
CASSLEELSGGYEQYF
>TRBV5-4|.|TRBJ2-7|TRBD1
TGTGCCAGCAGAAACCCCTTCGGGACAGGGGACAGGGACGAGCAGTACTTC
CASRNPFGTGDRDEQYF
>TRBV9|.|TRBJ1-2|.
TGTGCCAGCAGCGTAGGCACAGGGCAAGGCTACACCTTC
CASSVGTGQGYTF
>TRBV18|.|TRBJ2-1|.
TGTGCCAGCTCACCACTCGGTTCATCCTACAATGAGCAGTTCTTC
CASSPLGSSYNEQFF
>TRBV5-6|.|TRBJ1-5|.
TGTGCCAGCAGCTTGGGTAGGGGCCGGAGCAATCAGCCCCAGCATTTT
CASSLGRGRSNQPQHF
>TRBV19|.|TRBJ1-2|TRBD1
TGTGCCAGTAGAGAACAGGGGGGACAGGGCTACACCTTC
CASREQGGQGYTF
>TRBV5-1|.|TRBJ2-5|TRBD2
TGCGCCAGCACTCTGGCCAGTCGGGAGGTGGTGGAGACCCAGTACTTC
CASTLASREVVETQYF
>TRBV11-2|.|TRBJ2-5|.
TGTGCCAGCAGCTTAGATGGAGAGGGAGCGCAAGAGACCCAGTACTTC
CASSLDGEGAQETQYF
>TRBV5-1|.|TRBJ2-1|.
TGCGCCAGCAGCGTGGTGCCTAACAATGAGCAGTTCTTC
CASSVVPNNEQFF
>TRBV6-5|.|TRBJ2-3|TRBD2
TGTGCCAGCAGTTACGAGCGGGGATTCACAGATACGCAGTATTTT
CASSYERGFTDTQYF
>TRBV4-1|.|TRBJ2-7|TRBD2
TGCGCCAGCAGCCAAGGGTATAGCGGGAGCTACGAGCAGTACTTC
CASSQGYSGSYEQYF
>TRBV25-1|.|TRBJ1-1|.
TGTGCCAGCAATTATGGAGATTACACTGAAGCTTTCTTT
CASNYGDYTEAFF
>TRBV6-1|.|TRBJ1-2|.
TGTGCCAGCAGTGAAGGATCGGGGGACTATGGCTACACCTTC
CASSEGSGDYGYTF
>TRBV5-6|.|TRBJ2-1|.
TGTGCCAGCAGCCGGGGACTTCTCATCAATGAGCAGTTCTTC
CASSRGLLINEQFF
>TRBV4-3|.|TRBJ1-6|.
TGCGCCAGCAGCCTAGACGACAGCCCGACTAATTCACCCCTCCACTTT
CASSLDDSPTNSPLHF
>TRBV28|.|TRBJ1-1|.
TGTGCCAGCAGTTTTAGCACTGAAGCTTTCTTT
CASSFSTEAFF
>TRBV6-5|.|TRBJ1-4|.
TGTGCCAGCAGTTATGTCGGGGATAGTGAAAAACTGTTTTTT
CASSYVGDSEKLFF
>TRBV6-1|.|TRBJ2-7|.
TGTGCCAGCAGTGGACTCCTCTACGAGCAGTACTTC
CASSGLLYEQYF
>TRBV5-1|.|TRBJ2-2|TRBD2
TGCGCCAGCAGCTTGTTTAGCGGGAGCACCGGGGAGCTGTTTTTT
CASSLFSGSTGELFF
>TRBV30|.|TRBJ1-4|.
TGTGCCTGGAGTGTCAGTAATGAAAAACTGTTTTTT
CAWSVSNEKLFF
>TRBV9|.|TRBJ2-7|.
TGTGCCAGCAGCAAAGACAGCTACGAGCAGTACTTC
CASSKDSYEQYF
>TRBV30|.|TRBJ1-2|TRBD1
TGTGCCTGGAGTACCGGGACAGGGGGGGGCTACACCTTC
CAWSTGTGGGYTF
>TRBV28|once|TRBJ2-7|TRBD1
TGTGCCAGCAGACCACAGGGGTGGTACGAGCAGTACTTC
CASRPQGWYEQYF
>TRBV4-2|.|TRBJ2-7|TRBD2
TGTGCCAGCAGCCGTTCTACGCGGGAGAATTACGAGCAGTACTTC
CASSRSTRENYEQYF
>TRBV11-2|.|TRBJ2-7|TRBD1
TGTGCCAGCAGCCCATCGGGACAGGGGGTCTACGAGCAGTACTTC
CASSPSGQGVYEQYF
>TRBV6-5|.|TRBJ1-1|.
TGTGCCAGCAGTCCAACCCCTATGAACACTGAAGCTTTCTTT
CASSPTPMNTEAFF
>TRBV9|.|TRBJ1-1|TRBD1
TGTGCCAGCAGCGTAGAGGGGACAGCTCCTAGCAGTGAAGCTTTCTTT
CASSVEGTAPSSEAFF
>TRBV10-3|.|TRBJ2-3|.
TGTGCCATCAGTGAGGACGGGAGTGGTCGGTATTTT
CAISEDGSGRYF
>TRBV4-3|.|TRBJ2-7|.
TGCGCCAGCAGCCAAGGCTCATGGTACCGGGTCCCCTACGAGCAGTACTTC
CASSQGSWYRVPYEQYF
>TRBV9|.|TRBJ2-3|TRBD1
TGTGCCAGCAGCGCACAGGGGGAGTACGTAGATACGCAGTATTTT
CASSAQGEYVDTQYF
>TRBV27|.|TRBJ2-7|TRBD1
TGTGCCAGCAGTTCCGGGACAGGGCCCTACGAGCAGTACTTC
CASSSGTGPYEQYF
>TRBV10-1|.|TRBJ2-7|TRBD2
TGCGCCAGCAGTCTCATCACTAGCGGGAGTTTGAACGAGCAGTACTTC
CASSLITSGSLNEQYF
>TRBV6-5|.|TRBJ2-7|TRBD1
TGTGCCAGCAGTTACTCGATGGGACAGGGAATTCACGAGCAGTACTTC
CASSYSMGQGIHEQYF
>TRBV11-3|.|TRBJ1-3|.
TGTGCCAGCAGCTCATCAGGGCACCTGGACACCATATATTTT
CASSSSGHLDTIYF
>TRBV5-1|.|TRBJ2-7|TRBD2
TGCGCCAGCAGTCGGACTAGCGGGAGCTACGAGCAGTACTTC
CASSRTSGSYEQYF
>TRBV4-1|.|TRBJ2-7|.
TGCGCCAGCAGCCAAGATCGGGGGAACTACGAGCAGTACTTC
CASSQDRGNYEQYF
>TRBV7-9|.|TRBJ1-1|.
TGTGCCAGCAGCTTATCAGGGATCACTGAAGCTTTCTTT
CASSLSGITEAFF
>TRBV7-9|once|TRBJ2-3|TRBD2
TGTGCCAGCAGCTCTCATTTTTACGGACTAGCGGGATCAGATACGCAGTATTTT
CASSSHFYGLAGSDTQYF
>TRBV27|.|TRBJ2-7|TRBD2
TGTGCCAGCAGTTGGGCAGCGGGAGTCTACGAGCAGTACTTC
CASSWAAGVYEQYF
>TRBV4-2|.|TRBJ2-1|TRBD1
TGTGCCAGCAGCCAAGATTTCCGGGACAGGCTCTGGGGTGAGCAGTTCTTC
CASSQDFRDRLWGEQFF
>TRBV18|.|TRBJ2-7|.
TGTGCCAGCTCACCGAACCCAAGGAGCTCCTACGAGCAGTACTTC
CASSPNPRSSYEQYF